This T cell receptor beta chain was identified in a study of cytomegalovirus exposure and HLA in healthy donors. The V end lost 6 bases, the J end lost 3 bases, and 5 bases lay between the germline ends. From germline, CDR1 is MDHEN and CDR2 SYDVKM. The CDR3 contains 12 residues. Primers included in the PCR were 60 Vbeta and 13 Jbeta primers. The repertoire was sequenced with immunoSEQ multiplex PCR; TCRdb's copy has only in-frame clones and lacks some. The sample gives roughly 90,000 clones, roughly 80% of which show up once; roughly 3.5% is in the top ten. Sequences were obtained from PBMCs. The V call is TRBV28, the J call TRBJ2-2, with D uncertain. The sequence derives from a man aged 25 to 40 in good health and CMV-seropositive. CDR3 nucleotide sequence: TGTGCCAGCAGCTTCTACACCGGGGAGCTGTTTTTT. This gives the protein CASSFYTGELFF.